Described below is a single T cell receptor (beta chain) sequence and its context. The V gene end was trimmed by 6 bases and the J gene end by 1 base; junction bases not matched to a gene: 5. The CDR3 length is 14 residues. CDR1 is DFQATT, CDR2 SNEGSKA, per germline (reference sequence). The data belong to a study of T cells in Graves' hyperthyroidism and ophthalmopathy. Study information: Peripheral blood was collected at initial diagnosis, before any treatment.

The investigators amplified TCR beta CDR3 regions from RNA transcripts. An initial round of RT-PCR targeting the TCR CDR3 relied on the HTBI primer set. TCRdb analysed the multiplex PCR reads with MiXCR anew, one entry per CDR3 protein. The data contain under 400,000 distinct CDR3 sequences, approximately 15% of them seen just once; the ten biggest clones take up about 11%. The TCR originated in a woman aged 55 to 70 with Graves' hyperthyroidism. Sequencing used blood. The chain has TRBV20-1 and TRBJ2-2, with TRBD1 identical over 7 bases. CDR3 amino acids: CSAARGQNTGELFF. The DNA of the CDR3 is TGCAGTGCGGCAAGGGGGCAGAACACCGGGGAGCTGTTTTTT.